This T cell receptor beta chain was recovered during a study of response to subunit inactivated influenza vaccine. Whole-study findings and limits: Every seasonal influenza vaccination brings in few new T cells, the authors suggested.

TCRdb itself ran the RT-PCR reads through MiXCR, one entry per CDR3 protein. Of fewer than 550,000 distinct CDR3 sequences in the sample, about 25% are singletons; the top ten hold 1.5% to 2%. The CDR3 is 16 residues long. Per germline, CDR1 SGHTA and CDR2 FQGTGA. Between the trimmed V and J ends, which lost 0 bases and 5 bases, there was a span of 14 bases. On this clonotype itself: Its specificity is not known.

This chain uses TRBV7-3 with TRBJ2-1; D is uncertain. The sequence was obtained from a man in his forties or fifties who received an inactivated influenza vaccine. This specimen consisted of CD4+ T cells sorted from PBMCs, obtained around 5 days after vaccination. CDR3 sequence (DNA): TGTGCCAGCAGCTTAACCTTTTTTACTACCAACAATGAGCAGTTCTTC. It is translated as CASSLTFFTTNNEQFF.